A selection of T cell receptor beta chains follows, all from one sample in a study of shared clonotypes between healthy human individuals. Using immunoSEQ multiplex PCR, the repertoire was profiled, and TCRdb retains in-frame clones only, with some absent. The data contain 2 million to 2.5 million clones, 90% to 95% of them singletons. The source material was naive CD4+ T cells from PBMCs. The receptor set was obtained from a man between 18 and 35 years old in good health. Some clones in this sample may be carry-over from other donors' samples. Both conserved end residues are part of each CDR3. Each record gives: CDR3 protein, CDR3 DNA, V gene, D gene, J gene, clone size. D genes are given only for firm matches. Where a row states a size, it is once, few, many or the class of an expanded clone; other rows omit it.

CDR3 protein: CASSPGLNTEAFF
CDR3 DNA: TGTGCCAGCAGTCCCGGGCTGAACACTGAAGCTTTCTTT
V gene: TRBV7-3
D gene: -
J gene: TRBJ1-1
clone size: -

CDR3 protein: CASSVERWDNEQFF
CDR3 DNA: TGTGCCAGCAGCGTAGAGCGGTGGGACAATGAGCAGTTCTTC
V gene: TRBV9
D gene: -
J gene: TRBJ2-1
clone size: -

CDR3 protein: CASSLGRQNTGELFF
CDR3 DNA: TGTGCCAGCAGCCTGGGACGGCAGAACACCGGGGAGCTGTTTTTT
V gene: TRBV2
D gene: -
J gene: TRBJ2-2
clone size: -

CDR3 protein: CASRRSSSHEQYF
CDR3 DNA: TGTGCCAGCCGGAGGTCTAGCAGCCACGAGCAGTACTTC
V gene: TRBV28
D gene: -
J gene: TRBJ2-7
clone size: -

CDR3 protein: CASSFAGTGAGNTIYF
CDR3 DNA: TGCGCCAGCAGCTTTGCCGGGACAGGGGCTGGAAACACCATATATTTT
V gene: TRBV5-1
D gene: TRBD1
J gene: TRBJ1-3
clone size: -

CDR3 protein: CASRFRDRGRGGELFF
CDR3 DNA: TGTGCCAGCAGATTCCGGGACAGGGGGCGCGGCGGGGAGCTGTTTTTT
V gene: TRBV28
D gene: TRBD1
J gene: TRBJ2-2
clone size: -

CDR3 protein: CASSLQGGPYNEQFF
CDR3 DNA: TGTGCCAGCAGCCTACAGGGGGGGCCCTACAATGAGCAGTTCTTC
V gene: TRBV7-9
D gene: -
J gene: TRBJ2-1
clone size: -

CDR3 protein: CASSHRGGFTEAFF
CDR3 DNA: TGTGCCAGCAGCCACAGGGGAGGATTTACTGAAGCTTTCTTT
V gene: TRBV5-6
D gene: TRBD1
J gene: TRBJ1-1
clone size: few

CDR3 protein: CASSFRGFAGELFF
CDR3 DNA: TGTGCCAGCAGTTTTAGGGGGTTCGCCGGGGAGCTGTTTTTT
V gene: TRBV27
D gene: -
J gene: TRBJ2-2
clone size: -

CDR3 protein: CASSLVGTSGSEQYF
CDR3 DNA: TGCGCCAGCAGCTTGGTCGGGACTAGCGGGAGCGAGCAGTACTTC
V gene: TRBV5-1
D gene: TRBD2
J gene: TRBJ2-7
clone size: -

CDR3 protein: CTSSQVRRQGTNQPQHF
CDR3 DNA: TGCACCAGCAGCCAAGTGAGGAGACAGGGGACAAACCAGCCCCAGCATTTT
V gene: TRBV1
D gene: -
J gene: TRBJ1-5
clone size: -

CDR3 protein: CASSRTAKPTNEKLFF
CDR3 DNA: TGTGCCAGCAGCAGAACAGCGAAGCCAACTAATGAAAAACTGTTTTTT
V gene: TRBV6-6
D gene: -
J gene: TRBJ1-4
clone size: -

CDR3 protein: CASSQDTFGSLYGYTF
CDR3 DNA: TGCGCCAGCAGCCAAGATACATTCGGGTCGTTGTACGGCTACACCTTC
V gene: TRBV4-3
D gene: -
J gene: TRBJ1-2
clone size: -

CDR3 protein: CASSRGGNTGELFF
CDR3 DNA: TGTGCCAGCAGCCGGGGCGGGAACACCGGGGAGCTGTTTTTT
V gene: TRBV11-2
D gene: -
J gene: TRBJ2-2
clone size: -

CDR3 protein: CATRGSTDTQYF
CDR3 DNA: TGTGCCACCCGGGGAAGCACAGATACGCAGTATTTT
V gene: TRBV7-2
D gene: -
J gene: TRBJ2-3
clone size: -

CDR3 protein: CASSLSGETQYF
CDR3 DNA: TGTGCCAGCAGCCTGAGCGGAGAGACCCAGTACTTC
V gene: TRBV6-6
D gene: -
J gene: TRBJ2-5
clone size: -

CDR3 protein: CASSWTGATNEKLFF
CDR3 DNA: TGTGCCAGCAGCTGGACGGGAGCAACTAATGAAAAACTGTTTTTT
V gene: TRBV11-1
D gene: -
J gene: TRBJ1-4
clone size: -

CDR3 protein: CASSIRTGYDTEAFF
CDR3 DNA: TGTGCCAGTAGTATAAGGACAGGGTATGACACTGAAGCTTTCTTT
V gene: TRBV19
D gene: TRBD1
J gene: TRBJ1-1
clone size: -

CDR3 protein: CASGGVGLAKNIQYF
CDR3 DNA: TGTGCCAGCGGCGGTGTGGGTCTAGCCAAAAACATTCAGTACTTC
V gene: TRBV28
D gene: -
J gene: TRBJ2-4
clone size: once

CDR3 protein: CASSRGGSAEQFF
CDR3 DNA: TGTGCCAGCAGTCGAGGGGGGTCGGCGGAGCAGTTCTTC
V gene: TRBV28
D gene: -
J gene: TRBJ2-1
clone size: -

CDR3 protein: CAWGQGMNTEAFF
CDR3 DNA: TGTGCCTGGGGCCAGGGCATGAACACTGAAGCTTTCTTT
V gene: TRBV30
D gene: -
J gene: TRBJ1-1
clone size: few

CDR3 protein: CASRSGYSTNEKLFF
CDR3 DNA: TGTGCCAGCAGATCAGGGTACTCAACTAATGAAAAACTGTTTTTT
V gene: TRBV2
D gene: -
J gene: TRBJ1-4
clone size: once

CDR3 protein: CASRPTVYEQYF
CDR3 DNA: TGTGCCAGCAGGCCGACGGTCTACGAGCAGTACTTC
V gene: TRBV6-1
D gene: -
J gene: TRBJ2-7
clone size: -

CDR3 protein: CATGRVNTEAFF
CDR3 DNA: TGTGCCACCGGAAGAGTGAACACTGAAGCTTTCTTT
V gene: TRBV28
D gene: -
J gene: TRBJ1-1
clone size: -

CDR3 protein: CASSVEASADEQYF
CDR3 DNA: TGTGCCAGCAGCGTAGAAGCTAGCGCGGACGAGCAGTACTTC
V gene: TRBV9
D gene: -
J gene: TRBJ2-7
clone size: -

CDR3 protein: CATSRDKGEHYGYTF
CDR3 DNA: TGTGCCACCAGCAGAGATAAGGGGGAGCACTATGGCTACACCTTC
V gene: TRBV15
D gene: -
J gene: TRBJ1-2
clone size: -

CDR3 protein: CASSATGQNQPQHF
CDR3 DNA: TGTGCCAGCAGTGCGACAGGGCAAAATCAGCCCCAGCATTTT
V gene: TRBV2
D gene: TRBD1
J gene: TRBJ1-5
clone size: -

CDR3 protein: CASSDTNTGELFF
CDR3 DNA: TGTGCCAGCAGTGATACGAACACCGGGGAGCTGTTTTTT
V gene: TRBV9
D gene: -
J gene: TRBJ2-2
clone size: -

CDR3 protein: CASSPSGGLPLNEKLFF
CDR3 DNA: TGTGCCAGTAGTCCTTCAGGGGGCCTCCCGCTAAATGAAAAACTGTTTTTT
V gene: TRBV19
D gene: TRBD1
J gene: TRBJ1-4
clone size: -

CDR3 protein: CARAGQGEMNTEAFF
CDR3 DNA: TGTGCCAGAGCTGGACAGGGCGAAATGAACACTGAAGCTTTCTTT
V gene: TRBV21-1
D gene: -
J gene: TRBJ1-1
clone size: -

CDR3 protein: CASSNRQGSVLFEQFF
CDR3 DNA: TGTGCCAGTAGTAACAGACAGGGGTCCGTCCTATTCGAGCAGTTCTTC
V gene: TRBV19
D gene: TRBD1
J gene: TRBJ2-1
clone size: -

CDR3 protein: CASSITTGLTF
CDR3 DNA: TGTGCCAGCAGCATAACGACAGGGCTCACCTTC
V gene: TRBV5-6
D gene: TRBD1
J gene: TRBJ1-2
clone size: -

CDR3 protein: CAISPTDRGRGAFF
CDR3 DNA: TGTGCCATCAGTCCCACGGACAGGGGGCGGGGAGCTTTCTTT
V gene: TRBV10-3
D gene: TRBD1
J gene: TRBJ1-1
clone size: -

CDR3 protein: CARYEPIYFSGPTDTQYF
CDR3 DNA: TGTGCGAGATACGAACCCATCTACTTTTCGGGGCCCACAGATACGCAGTATTTT
V gene: TRBV7-6
D gene: -
J gene: TRBJ2-3
clone size: once

CDR3 protein: CASSYNRRSYGYTF
CDR3 DNA: TGTGCCAGCAGTTACAACAGGAGATCATATGGCTACACCTTC
V gene: TRBV6-5
D gene: -
J gene: TRBJ1-2
clone size: -

CDR3 protein: CASSITAVSYNEQFF
CDR3 DNA: TGTGCCAGTAGTATAACGGCCGTCTCCTACAATGAGCAGTTCTTC
V gene: TRBV19
D gene: -
J gene: TRBJ2-1
clone size: -

CDR3 protein: CSVDRRTSVETQYF
CDR3 DNA: TGCAGCGTTGACCGGAGGACTAGCGTTGAGACCCAGTACTTC
V gene: TRBV29-1
D gene: TRBD2
J gene: TRBJ2-5
clone size: -

CDR3 protein: CASTLLETQYF
CDR3 DNA: TGTGCCAGCACTCTACTTGAGACCCAGTACTTC
V gene: TRBV7-9
D gene: -
J gene: TRBJ2-5
clone size: -